The entry below gives a single TCR beta chain sequence along with its context. Trimming at V came to 3 bases and at J to 9 bases, leaving 2 bases not matched to a gene. The germline CDR1 and CDR2 sequences are LNHDA and SQIVND (reference sequence). The length of the CDR3 is 12 residues. The sample originates from a study of blood T cell repertoires in COVID-19. Overall study context: Nucleic acid was either cDNA or gDNA, and it came from T cells, B-cell-depleted T cells, or PBMCs.

Libraries were prepared by immunoSEQ multiplex PCR; TCRdb keeps only in-frame clonotypes and omits some of them. The data contain about 69,000 clones, approximately 79% of them singletons. This sequence was found in a human donor in a cohort sampled during active COVID-19. The sample consisted of peripheral blood. V usage is TRBV19 and J usage is TRBJ2-1, with 7 nucleotides matching TRBD2. This CDR3 reads CASSMGLTEQFF. The DNA for the CDR3 is TGTGCCAGTAGTATGGGACTAACTGAGCAGTTCTTC.